A single sample gave rise to the 27 T cell receptor beta chains below, sequenced in a study of OX40 agonist ivuxolimab in advanced cancers. TCRdb keeps only in-frame clones here, not all; method: immunoSEQ multiplex PCR. The sample records around 23,000 clones, 84% being singletons. Sequenced here: CD4+ or CD8+ T cells sorted from blood, sampled in a trial of the OX40 agonist ivuxolimab. These TCRs come from an adult with an advanced solid tumor such as melanoma, head and neck, liver or kidney cancer.

This clone was picked up one time. V usage is TRBV6-5 and J usage is TRBJ2-7; 9 bases are a match to TRBD1. Trimming cost V 5 bases and J 5 bases; bases outside gene matches: 7. Germline loops: CDR1 MNHEY, CDR2 SVGAGI. The CDR3 runs 14 residues. The CDR3 protein is CASSPRDRAHEQYF. In DNA form, the CDR3 reads TGTGCCAGCAGTCCCAGGGACAGGGCCCACGAGCAGTACTTC.

This rearrangement joins TRBV29-1 to TRBJ1-1, with no clear D. Germline loops: CDR1 SQVTM, CDR2 ANQGSEA. This CDR3 is built from 13 residues. Between the trimmed V and J ends, which lost 6 bases and 4 bases, there was a span of 15 bases. The CDR3 nucleotides read TGCAGCGTACTCGGACTCCCAGCCACTGAAGCTTTCTTT. Its translation is CSVLGLPATEAFF.

V and J are TRBV4-2 and TRBJ1-2; the match to TRBD1 covers 7 bases. Losses at the gene ends were 6 bases for V and 3 bases for J; bases not matched to a gene: 16. CDR1 and CDR2 from the germline V gene are LGHNA and YNFKEQ. The CDR3 consists of 17 residues. In DNA, the CDR3 is TGTGCCAGCAGTTCCGGGGGCCCCCAGGGGGTAGACTATGGCTACACCTTC. Its protein product is CASSSGGPQGVDYGYTF.

The sample holds a few counts of this clone. The chain links TRBV2 to TRBJ2-7; D remains unclear. This CDR3 has 12 residues. Trimming removed 4 bases from V and 3 bases from J, with 7 bases in between. Germline values: CDR1 SNHLY, CDR2 FYNNEI. DNA of the CDR3: TGTGCCAGCAGTGGAAATAGCTACGAGCAGTACTTC. Amino acid sequence: CASSGNSYEQYF. Based on the CDR3 plus reference TRBV2 and TRBJ2-7, the full variable domain is EPEVTQTPSHQVTQMGQEVILRCVPISNHLYFYWYRQILGQKVEFLVSFYNNEISEKSEIFDDQFSVERPDGSNFTLKIRSTKLEDSAMYFCASSGNSYEQYFGPGTRLTVT.

The V gene is TRBV28, the J gene TRBJ2-5, with 10 bases fitting TRBD1. The length of the CDR3 is 13 residues. Germline CDR1 is MDHEN and CDR2 is SYDVKM. V shed 7 bases and J 3 bases; nucleotides not matched to a gene: 2. The CDR3 is CASKTGGEETQYF. The CDR3 region has the DNA TGTGCCAGCAAGACAGGGGGCGAAGAGACCCAGTACTTC.

This chain connects TRBV29-1 to TRBJ2-2; D uncertain. Germline V gene data show CDR1 as SQVTM and CDR2 as ANQGSEA. This CDR3 is built from 15 residues. V was clipped by 6 bases and J by 0 bases, with 14 bases between them. The chain's CDR3 is CSVASRAANTGELFF. The CDR3 DNA is TGCAGCGTGGCCTCACGAGCCGCGAACACCGGGGAGCTGTTTTTT.

This chain uses TRBV11-3 with TRBJ2-7, with TRBD2 identical over 11 bases. The germline gives CDR1 SGHNT, CDR2 YENEEA. The CDR3 extends over 14 amino acids. J was trimmed by 3 bases and V by 4 bases; bases with no gene match: 2. The CDR3 here is CASSYLAGGYEQYF. CDR3 in DNA: TGTGCCAGCAGCTACCTAGCGGGAGGCTACGAGCAGTACTTC.

This chain connects TRBV7-9 to TRBJ2-6; TRBD2 is a possible D gene (5 bases). V lost 0 bases, J lost 0 bases, and 15 bases lay in between. From germline, CDR1 is SEHNR and CDR2 FQNEAQ (reference sequence). This CDR3 is 19 amino acids long. The CDR3 nucleotides read TGTGCCAGCAGCTTAGCGGTTGGACTTTCCGTCTCTGGGGCCAACGTCCTGACTTTC. This gives the protein CASSLAVGLSVSGANVLTF.

This chain connects TRBV6-1 to TRBJ1-1; tentatively, D is TRBD1 (6 bases). Per germline, CDR1 MNHNS and CDR2 SASEGT. The V and J ends lost 2 bases and 11 bases respectively, with 18 bases between them. The CDR3 totals 14 residues. The DNA of the CDR3 is TGTGCCAGCAGTGAATATATGGGGGACATCTTCGCTTTCTTT. Translation gives CASSEYMGDIFAFF.

The V and J genes are TRBV7-9 and TRBJ2-7; a weak D match, TRBD1 (6 bases). Germline V gene sequence: CDR1 SEHNR, CDR2 FQNEAQ (reference sequence). Trimming left V 3 bases short and J 1 base short, with 19 bases between. This CDR3 has 17 residues. The CDR3 coding sequence is TGTGCCAGCAGCTTGGGGGAGATAATGGACAGATCCTACGAGCAGTACTTC. It yields the protein CASSLGEIMDRSYEQYF.

The V and J genes are TRBV29-1 and TRBJ2-5, with 16 bases that match TRBD2. Germline CDR1 is SQVTM and CDR2 is ANQGSEA. The CDR3 contains 14 residues. V was pared by 4 bases and J by 5 bases, with 1 base of the junction left unmatched. In DNA, the CDR3 is TGCAGCGTTGGGGGACTAGCGGGGGGGGAGACCCAGTACTTC. The encoded protein is CSVGGLAGGETQYF.

This chain connects TRBV28 to TRBJ1-2; perhaps TRBD1 as D (5 bases). The germline gives CDR1 MDHEN, CDR2 SYDVKM. Trimming removed 1 base from V and 8 bases from J, with 17 bases in between. CDR3 length equals 15 residues. CDR3 sequence: CASSLSWTTLWGYTF. The CDR3 DNA reads TGTGCCAGCAGTTTATCGTGGACAACCCTTTGGGGCTACACCTTC.

The CDR3 DNA reads as TGTGCCAGCAGCTCTGATCCCCGGGACATTAACTATGGCTACACCTTC. This encodes CASSSDPRDINYGYTF. The J gene is TRBJ1-2, the V gene TRBV5-6, with D perhaps TRBD1 (6 bases). The CDR3 sequence is 16 residues long. The germline gives CDR1 SGHDT, CDR2 YYEEEE. Trimming took 3 bases from V and 1 from J, leaving 16 bases between them.

The table lists this clone with a count of one. V usage is TRBV5-1 and J usage is TRBJ1-4, with D perhaps matching TRBD1 (6 bases). The CDR3 extends over 13 amino acids. Germline values: CDR1 SGHRS, CDR2 YFSETQ. Between the trimmed V and J ends, which lost 1 base and 8 bases, there was a span of 9 bases. This CDR3 is CASSLWGGEKLFF. The DNA for the CDR3 is TGCGCCAGCAGCTTGTGGGGGGGCGAAAAACTGTTTTTT.

This clone came up a few times. This sample also contains other DNA sequences that code for the same CDR3. This chain links TRBV5-6 with TRBJ1-5; D is unresolved. With 4 bases removed from V and 4 bases from J, the gap between germline ends came to 9 bases. The CDR3 spans 13 residues. Germline CDR1 reads SGHDT; CDR2 reads YYEEEE. CDR3 nucleotide sequence: TGTGCCAGCAGCCGGGGTCCTAATCAGCCCCAGCATTTT. Amino acids: CASSRGPNQPQHF.

The chain carries TRBV7-3 and TRBJ1-6; D unclear. V was trimmed by 2 bases and J by 6 bases, leaving 8 bases between them. CDR3 length: 14 amino acids. Per the germline V gene, CDR1 is SGHTA and CDR2 is FQGTGA. This CDR3 is CASSLAGPNSPLHF. The CDR3, as DNA: TGTGCCAGCAGCTTAGCCGGGCCTAATTCACCCCTCCACTTT. Combining the CDR3 with reference TRBV7-3 and TRBJ1-6 gives the whole variable domain GAGVSQTPSNKVTEKGKYVELRCDPISGHTALYWYRQSLGQGPEFLIYFQGTGAADDSGLPNDRFFAVRPEGSVSTLKIQRTERGDSAVYLCASSLAGPNSPLHFGNGTRLTVT.

The chain employs TRBV14 and TRBJ2-1; 8 bases fit TRBD1. This CDR3 contains 16 residues. Germline loops: CDR1 SGHDN, CDR2 FVKESK. Trimming cost V 1 base and J 0 bases; bases outside gene matches: 2. The CDR3 reads CASSQGTGGSYNEQFF. CDR3 sequence (DNA): TGTGCCAGCAGCCAAGGTACAGGGGGCTCCTACAATGAGCAGTTCTTC.

In its sample, this clone was seen once. The chain combines TRBV7-2 with TRBJ2-5; D call uncertain. Trimming left V 2 bases short and J 3 bases short, with 4 bases between. Per the germline V gene, CDR1 is SGHTA and CDR2 is FQGNSA. This CDR3 is built from 12 residues. The CDR3, as DNA: TGTGCCAGCAGCTTAAGAAAAGAGACCCAGTACTTC. Translated: CASSLRKETQYF.

The genes are TRBV5-4 and TRBJ2-2; D gene unclear. V lost 0 bases and J 4 bases, leaving 10 bases between the germline ends. The germline V gene encodes CDR1 SGHNT and CDR2 YYREEE (reference sequence). The CDR3 has 15 amino acids. CDR3: CASSLAVSSTGELFF. CDR3 nucleotides: TGTGCCAGCAGCTTGGCGGTTAGCAGCACCGGGGAGCTGTTTTTT.

The count of this clone is one. This chain uses TRBV10-3 with TRBJ1-1; 7 bases agree with TRBD1. Trimming cost V 3 bases and J 1 base; bases outside gene matches: 5. Germline V gene sequence: CDR1 ENHRY, CDR2 SYGVKD. CDR3 length: 15 amino acids. The chain's CDR3 is CAISEDRQGNTEAFF. Written as DNA, the CDR3 is TGTGCCATCAGTGAAGACCGACAGGGGAACACTGAAGCTTTCTTT.

The chain uses TRBV5-3 and TRBJ2-3; a weak D match, TRBD2 (6 bases). TRBV5-3 qualifies as an ORF whose function is uncertain. CDR3 length equals 18 residues. Trimming took 7 bases from V and 4 from J, leaving 28 bases between them. This CDR3 reads CARAKVGPSALLPDTQYF. CDR3 bases: TGTGCCAGAGCTAAGGTGGGGCCTAGCGCATTGCTTCCAGATACGCAGTATTTT.

The rearrangement joins TRBV5-8 to TRBJ2-2, with 11 bases that match TRBD1. The junction had 9 bases not matched to a gene; V was cut back by 1 base and J by 7 bases. The CDR3 has 17 residues. The germline gives CDR1 SGHTS, CDR2 YDEGEE. Written as DNA, the CDR3 is TGTGCCAGCAGCTTGACGGGGACAGGGGGTTCGGGCGGGGAGCTGTTTTTT. This sequence encodes CASSLTGTGGSGGELFF.

The chain has TRBV6-6 and TRBJ1-5; TRBD1 matches at 8 bases. The junction had 11 bases not matched to a gene; V was cut back by 5 bases and J by 11 bases. The CDR3 totals 14 residues. The germline V gene has CDR1 MNHNY and CDR2 SVGAGI (reference sequence). DNA for the CDR3: TGTGCCAGCAGTCCCGGACAGGGAATCCTCTCCCAGCATTTT. Its translation is CASSPGQGILSQHF.

The chain is built from TRBV11-1 and TRBJ2-7; TRBD1 is a possible D gene (5 bases). The CDR3 has 15 amino acids. Per germline, CDR1 SGHAT and CDR2 FQDESV (reference sequence). The V end was cut by 5 bases, the J end by 2 bases, with 16 bases between. CDR3 DNA: TGTGCCAGCAGCCACCTAAAAGGGGCGACCTACGAGCAGTACTTC. This codes for CASSHLKGATYEQYF.

The rearrangement joins TRBV6-5 to TRBJ1-1, with D maybe TRBD1 (5 bases). With 2 bases removed from V and 0 bases from J, the gap between germline ends came to 7 bases. CDR3 length equals 14 residues. CDR1 and CDR2 (germline): MNHEY, SVGAGI. The CDR3 sequence is CASSYQGVNTEAFF. The DNA of the CDR3 is TGTGCCAGCAGTTACCAGGGTGTGAACACTGAAGCTTTCTTT.

The chain joins TRBV4-1 to TRBJ2-5; tentative D call: TRBD2 (6 bases). The V gene lost 1 base and the J gene lost 1 base, with 19 bases spanning the gap. CDR3 length: 18 amino acids. CDR1 is MGHRA and CDR2 is YSYEKL in the germline V gene. The CDR3 DNA reads as TGCGCCAGCAGCCAAGTGAGTCAACGGGGACTGGCCCAAGAGACCCAGTACTTC. Amino acid sequence: CASSQVSQRGLAQETQYF.

This CDR3 is CASTSDRNTEAFF. The CDR3 DNA reads TGTGCCAGCACCTCCGACAGGAACACTGAAGCTTTCTTT. This chain links TRBV28 with TRBJ1-1; perhaps TRBD1 as D (5 bases). The CDR3 spans 13 residues. With 7 bases removed from V and 1 base from J, the gap between germline ends came to 10 bases. Germline V lookup: CDR1 MDHEN, CDR2 SYDVKM.